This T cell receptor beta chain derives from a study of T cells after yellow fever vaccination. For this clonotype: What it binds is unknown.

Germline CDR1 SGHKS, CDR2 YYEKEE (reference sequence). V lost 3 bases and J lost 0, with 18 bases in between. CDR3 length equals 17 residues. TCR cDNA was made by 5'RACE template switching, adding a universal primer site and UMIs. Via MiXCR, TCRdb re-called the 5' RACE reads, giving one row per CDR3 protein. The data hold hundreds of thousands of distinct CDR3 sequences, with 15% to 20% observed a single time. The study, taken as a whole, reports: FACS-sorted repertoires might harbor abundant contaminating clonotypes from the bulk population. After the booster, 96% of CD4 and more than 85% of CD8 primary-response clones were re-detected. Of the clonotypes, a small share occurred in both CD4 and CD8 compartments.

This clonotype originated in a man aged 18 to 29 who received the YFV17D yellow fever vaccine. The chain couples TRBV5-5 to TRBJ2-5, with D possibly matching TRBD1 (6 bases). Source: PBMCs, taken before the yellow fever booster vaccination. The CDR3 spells CASSSQGGSGYQETQYF. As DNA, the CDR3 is TGTGCCAGCAGCTCCCAAGGGGGATCGGGGTACCAAGAGACCCAGTACTTC.